Below are 2 T cell receptor beta chains sequenced from a single sample in a study of neurological immune-mediated disorders (dated by TCRdb to between 2019 and 2020). Library preparation was by 5' RACE. Sequencing took place on an Illumina HiSeq 2500. The raw public data were reprocessed by TCRdb itself: fastp quality trimming at Q25, MiXCR clonotype calling, in-frame beta chains only. Rows are combined by CDR3 protein, so each entry shows the most common genes and DNA. The sample has tens of thousands of distinct CDR3 sequences on record, 4.5% of them singletons. Around 7% of the sample is taken by the ten largest. Sample: PBMCs. The receptors were sampled from a man aged 25 to 40 with multiple sclerosis.

This clonotype was observed many times. V and J are TRBV29-1 and TRBJ2-1; D gene ambiguous. The germline gives CDR1 SQVTM, CDR2 ANQGSEA. The CDR3 runs 14 residues. With 2 bases removed from V and 5 bases from J, the gap between germline ends came to 13 bases. As DNA, the CDR3 is TGCAGCGTTGAACTTCGGTCCGTGGACAATGAGCAGTTCTTC. This translates into CSVELRSVDNEQFF.

The rearrangement joins TRBV20-1 to TRBJ1-1; tentative D call: TRBD1 (6 bases). This CDR3 is 16 amino acids long. Per the germline V gene, CDR1 is DFQATT and CDR2 is SNEGSKA (reference sequence). Trimming left V 2 bases short and J 3 bases short, with 19 bases between. CDR3 DNA: TGCAGTGCTAGACCAATTCCCGGGACACCTTACACTGAAGCTTTCTTT. Encoded protein: CSARPIPGTPYTEAFF.